The source of this T cell receptor (beta chain) is a study of CD8 T cells in Susac syndrome. About the study: Patients with Susac syndrome who were sequenced included over five with active disease and eight in remission.

Patients with Susac syndrome showed fulfilment of recently defined diagnostic criteria for definite or probable disease. There are 12 residues in the CDR3. CDR1 is SEHNR, CDR2 FQNEAQ, per germline (reference sequence). V lost 7 bases, J lost 4 bases, and 10 bases lay in between. The RNA input was roughly 0.45 to 1 ug, and it was reverse transcribed with random hexamers. The immunoSEQ assay covered 54 Vbeta and 13 Jbeta segments for CDR3. One entry per CDR3 protein results from TCRdb running MiXCR on the immunoSEQ multiplex PCR reads. The repertoire holds hundreds of thousands of distinct CDR3 sequences, approximately 95% seen once, with 0.095% to 0.12% in the top ten.

The sequence was collected from a human donor with Susac syndrome. Input material: CD4+ T cells from PBMCs. The rearrangement joins TRBV7-9 to TRBJ1-1, with a tentative D call TRBD1 (5 bases). The CDR3: CASNLGGTEAFF. CDR3 in DNA: TGTGCCAGCAACTTGGGGGGCACTGAAGCTTTCTTT. The whole variable domain, remainder taken from reference TRBV7-9 and TRBJ1-1, is DTGVSQNPRHKITKRGQNVTFRCDPISEHNRLYWYRQTLGQGPEFLTYFQNEAQLEKSRLLSDRFSAERPKGSFSTLEIQRTEQGDSAMYLCASNLGGTEAFFGQGTRLTVV.